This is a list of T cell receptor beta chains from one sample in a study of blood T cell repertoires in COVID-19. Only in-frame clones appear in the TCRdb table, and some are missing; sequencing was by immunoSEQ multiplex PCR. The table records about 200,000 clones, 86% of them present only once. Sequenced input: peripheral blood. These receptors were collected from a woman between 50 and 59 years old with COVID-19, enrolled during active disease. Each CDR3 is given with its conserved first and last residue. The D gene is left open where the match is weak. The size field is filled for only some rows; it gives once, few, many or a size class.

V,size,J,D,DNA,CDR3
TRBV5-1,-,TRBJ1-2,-,TGCGCCAGCAGCCCGACAGCGTCCAGCTATGGCTACACCTTC,CASSPTASSYGYTF
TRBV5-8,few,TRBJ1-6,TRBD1,TGTGCCAGCAGCTTGGTCTCGGGGACAGGGCTTTCACCCCTCCACTTT,CASSLVSGTGLSPLHF
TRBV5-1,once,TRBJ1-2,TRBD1,TGCGCCAGCAGAGGGGGACAGGGCCACTATGGCTACACCTTC,CASRGGQGHYGYTF
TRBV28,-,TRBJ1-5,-,TGTGCCATTACCACAGGGTACCAGCCCCAGCATTTT,CAITTGYQPQHF
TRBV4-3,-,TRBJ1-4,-,TGCGCCAGCAGCCCGAAGCGGGGGGAAAAACTGTTTTTT,CASSPKRGEKLFF
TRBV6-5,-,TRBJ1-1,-,TGTGCCAGCATCTCGGGACACTTGAACACTGAAGCTTTCTTT,CASISGHLNTEAFF
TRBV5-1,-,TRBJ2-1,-,TGCGCCAGCAGCTTGGCCCTAGATAGAAATGAGCAGTTCTTC,CASSLALDRNEQFF
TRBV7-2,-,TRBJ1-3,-,TGTGCCAGCAGTGATACAGGGATGTCTGGAAACACCATATATTTT,CASSDTGMSGNTIYF
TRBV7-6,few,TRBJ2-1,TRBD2,TGTGCCAGCAGCGGCAGGGTAACTAGCGGGGGGGCCAGGTCCTACAATGAGCAGTTCTTC,CASSGRVTSGGARSYNEQFF
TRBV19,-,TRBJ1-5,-,TGTGCCAGCCAAGGAGGGGCCCTCTATAGCAATCAGCCCCAGCATTTT,CASQGGALYSNQPQHF
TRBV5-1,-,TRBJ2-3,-,TGCGCCAGCAGGACGGGGGATACGCAGTATTTT,CASRTGDTQYF
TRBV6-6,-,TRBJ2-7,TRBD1,TGTGCCAGCAGACCGCCGGGACAGAGCCCCTACGAGCAGTACTTC,CASRPPGQSPYEQYF
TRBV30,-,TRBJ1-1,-,TGTGCCTGGAGTGTAAAGCCTAACACTGAAGCTTTCTTT,CAWSVKPNTEAFF
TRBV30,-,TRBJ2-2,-,TGTGCCTGGAACGGGGGGAACACCGGGGAGCTGTTTTTT,CAWNGGNTGELFF
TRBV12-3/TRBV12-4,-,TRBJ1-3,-,TGTGCCAGCAGTCGGGACTCAGGAAACACCATATATTTT,CASSRDSGNTIYF
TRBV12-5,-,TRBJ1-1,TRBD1,TGTGCTAGTGGTTTGCCTCGGACAGGGCAGTTGAGGGCTTTCTTT,CASGLPRTGQLRAFF
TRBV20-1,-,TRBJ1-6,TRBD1,TGCAGTGCTCGTGGGACAGCACGGCAGTATAATTCACCCCTCCACTTT,CSARGTARQYNSPLHF
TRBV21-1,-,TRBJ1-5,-,TGTGCCAGCAGCAACGACGAGGGGGCGACGGCAAGACCCCAGCATTTT,CASSNDEGATARPQHF
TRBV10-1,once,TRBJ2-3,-,TGCGCCAGCAGTGAGTCGGGAGTCGCTAGCGCTGGCACAGATACGCAGTATTTT,CASSESGVASAGTDTQYF
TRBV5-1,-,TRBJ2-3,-,TGCGCCAGCAGCTTCAGACAGAGTTACACAGATACGCAGTATTTT,CASSFRQSYTDTQYF
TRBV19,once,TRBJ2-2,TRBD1,TGTGCCAGTACCCGAGACAGGGGGTCGACCGGGGAGCTGTTTTTT,CASTRDRGSTGELFF
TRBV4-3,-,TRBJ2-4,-,TGCGCCAGCAGCCCCCGGGGTCCGACTTTTGTAGCCAAAAACATTCAGTACTTC,CASSPRGPTFVAKNIQYF
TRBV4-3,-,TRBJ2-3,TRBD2,TGCGCCAGCAGCCAAGCTAGCGGGGGCACAGATACGCAGTATTTT,CASSQASGGTDTQYF